A single sample gave rise to the 12 T cell receptor beta chains below, sequenced in a study of blood T cell repertoires in COVID-19. Assay used: immunoSEQ multiplex PCR; TCRdb lists only in-frame clones, some missing. This table holds over 400,000 clones, 80% to 90% found once. Specimen: peripheral blood. The receptor source for this set is a young woman with active or convalescent COVID-19.

The rearrangement links TRBV20-1 to TRBJ1-5; D gene unclear. The germline V gene encodes CDR1 DFQATT and CDR2 SNEGSKA (reference sequence). V lost 3 bases and J lost 7, with 16 bases in between. The CDR3 totals 14 residues. As DNA, the CDR3 is TGCAGTGCTAGTCCCGGGTTCCCCAGCCAGCCCCAGCATTTT. Residues: CSASPGFPSQPQHF.

The V and J genes are TRBV2 and TRBJ1-1, with D maybe TRBD1 (6 bases). This CDR3 contains 15 residues. Germline V CDR1 and CDR2: SNHLY, FYNNEI. V dropped 1 base and J dropped 4 bases, with 13 bases sitting between them. CDR3 loop: CASSEEGGAVTEAFF. Written as DNA, the CDR3 is TGTGCCAGCAGTGAAGAGGGGGGGGCGGTCACTGAAGCTTTCTTT.

The genes are TRBV29-1 and TRBJ2-2, with 11 nucleotides matching TRBD2. There are 16 residues in the CDR3. Germline lookup yields CDR1 SQVTM and CDR2 ANQGSEA. Trimming removed 6 bases from V and 0 bases from J; junction bases left unmatched: 6. This CDR3 reads CSVYGTSGSNTGELFF. CDR3 sequence (DNA): TGCAGCGTCTACGGGACTAGCGGATCGAACACCGGGGAGCTGTTTTTT.

The V call is TRBV6-1, the J call TRBJ2-3; 14 positions agree with TRBD2. Germline trimming cut 1 base from V and 0 bases from J; bases unmatched to any gene: 6. This CDR3 region has 19 residues. Germline lookup yields CDR1 MNHNS and CDR2 SASEGT. CDR3 sequence reads: CASSEGTSGGRRSTDTQYF. The CDR3 nucleotides are TGTGCCAGCAGTGAAGGGACTAGCGGGGGGCGGAGGAGCACAGATACGCAGTATTTT.

V and J are TRBV19 and TRBJ1-1; 8 nucleotides line up with TRBD1. The CDR3 is 15 residues long. Germline values: CDR1 LNHDA, CDR2 SQIVND (reference sequence). Trimming took 4 bases from V and 3 from J; bases not matched to a gene: 7. The CDR3 reads CASSTGQGFDTEAFF. CDR3 sequence (DNA): TGTGCCAGTAGTACTGGACAGGGTTTTGACACTGAAGCTTTCTTT.

The genes are TRBV3-1 (or the pseudogene TRBV3-2) and TRBJ2-3; 9 bases are a match to TRBD1. V was clipped by 5 bases and J by 0 bases; unmatched bases: 3. Per germline, CDR1 LGHDT and CDR2 YNNKEL (reference sequence). The CDR3 loop spans 15 amino acids. The CDR3 region is CASSEQGASTDTQYF. The CDR3 nucleotides are TGTGCCAGCAGCGAACAGGGGGCGAGCACAGATACGCAGTATTTT.

Only one count was recorded for this clone. The rearrangement links TRBV5-6 to TRBJ1-6; weak D call: TRBD1 (5 bases). The CDR3 has 14 amino acids. Germline loops: CDR1 SGHDT, CDR2 YYEEEE. V lost 1 base to trimming and J lost 4 bases, with 6 bases between them. DNA of the CDR3: TGTGCCAGCAGCTTGTCAGGGTATAATTCACCCCTCCACTTT. Translation gives CASSLSGYNSPLHF.

The rearrangement uses TRBV20-1 and TRBJ2-3; D is uncertain. CDR1 and CDR2 from the germline V gene are DFQATT and SNEGSKA (reference sequence). Trimming took 3 bases from V and 2 from J, leaving 15 bases between them. CDR3 length: 15 residues. CDR3 nucleotides: TGCAGTGCTAGTTTCCGCGGCGGAGACACAGATACGCAGTATTTT. It yields the protein CSASFRGGDTDTQYF.

The V call is TRBV6-5, the J call TRBJ2-3; 11 bases match TRBD2. Trimming took 6 bases from V and 2 from J; bases not matched to a gene: 4. The V gene's germline CDR1 is MNHEY and CDR2 SVGAGI. The CDR3 consists of 15 residues. The CDR3 DNA is TGTGCCAGCAGGCTAGCGGGAGGAATCACAGATACGCAGTATTTT. Amino acids: CASRLAGGITDTQYF.

The rearrangement joins TRBV4-1 to TRBJ2-7; TRBD1 might be the D (5 bases). V lost 0 bases and J lost 3, with 18 bases in between. Germline V gives CDR1 MGHRA, CDR2 YSYEKL. CDR3 length: 17 residues. CDR3 sequence (DNA): TGCGCCAGCAGCCAAGATTCCCTAGGGGCCAAGAACTACGAGCAGTACTTC. Its protein product is CASSQDSLGAKNYEQYF.

This clone was observed a single time. Written as DNA, the CDR3 is TGCGCCAGCAGCCAAGATGCCCCAGGGGCCTCATCTGAGCAGTACTTC. This encodes CASSQDAPGASSEQYF. This sequence joins TRBV4-1 and TRBJ2-7; TRBD1 is a possible D gene (6 bases). This CDR3 contains 16 residues. V was cut by 0 bases and J by 7 bases, with 19 bases left in between. CDR1 and CDR2 from the germline V gene are MGHRA and YSYEKL.

The chain joins TRBV4-2 to TRBJ1-2, with 7 bases matching TRBD1. CDR1 LGHNA and CDR2 YNFKEQ come from the germline V gene. The CDR3 runs to 16 residues. J lost 6 bases, V lost 4 bases, and 14 bases had no gene match. The CDR3 nucleotides are TGTGCCAGCAGCCGGGACCTGACAGGGAATTTGGATGGCTACACCTTC. This codes for CASSRDLTGNLDGYTF.